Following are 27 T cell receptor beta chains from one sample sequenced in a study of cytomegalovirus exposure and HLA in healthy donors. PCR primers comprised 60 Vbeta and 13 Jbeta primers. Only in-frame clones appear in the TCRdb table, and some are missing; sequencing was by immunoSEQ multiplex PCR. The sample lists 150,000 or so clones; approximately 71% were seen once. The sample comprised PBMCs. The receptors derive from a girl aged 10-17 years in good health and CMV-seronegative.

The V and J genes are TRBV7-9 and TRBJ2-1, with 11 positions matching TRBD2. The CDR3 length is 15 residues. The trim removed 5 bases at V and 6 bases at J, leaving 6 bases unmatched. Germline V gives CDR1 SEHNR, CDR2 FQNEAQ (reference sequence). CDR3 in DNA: TGTGCCAGCAGCACGACTAGCGGGGAATCCAATGAGCAGTTCTTC. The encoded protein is CASSTTSGESNEQFF.

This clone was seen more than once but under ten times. The CDR3 region has the DNA TGTGCCAGCAGTCCCACTAGCGGGGGGGGAAGTGAGCAGTTCTTC. Its protein is CASSPTSGGGSEQFF. This sequence joins TRBV6-1 and TRBJ2-1; 13 bases agree with TRBD2. V was clipped by 5 bases and J by 9 bases; unmatched bases: 7. The CDR3 totals 15 residues. Per germline, CDR1 MNHNS and CDR2 SASEGT.

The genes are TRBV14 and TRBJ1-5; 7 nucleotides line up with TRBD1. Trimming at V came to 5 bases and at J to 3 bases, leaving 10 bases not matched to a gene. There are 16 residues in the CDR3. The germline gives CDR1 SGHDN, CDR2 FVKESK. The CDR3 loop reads CASSFPGDRHNQPQHF. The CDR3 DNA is TGTGCCAGCAGCTTTCCGGGGGACAGACACAATCAGCCCCAGCATTTT.

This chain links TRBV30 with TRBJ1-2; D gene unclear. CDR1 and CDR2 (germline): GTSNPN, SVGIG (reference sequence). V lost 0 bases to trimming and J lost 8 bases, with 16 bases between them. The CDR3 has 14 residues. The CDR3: CAWSVGPLSGGYTF. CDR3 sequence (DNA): TGTGCCTGGAGTGTGGGTCCTCTCTCCGGGGGCTACACCTTC. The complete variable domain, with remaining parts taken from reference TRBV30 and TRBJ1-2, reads SQTIHQWPATLVQPVGSPLSLECTVEGTSNPNLYWYRQAAGRGLQLLFYSVGIGQISSEVPQNLSASRPQDRQFILSSKKLLLSDSGFYLCAWSVGPLSGGYTFGSGTRLTVV.

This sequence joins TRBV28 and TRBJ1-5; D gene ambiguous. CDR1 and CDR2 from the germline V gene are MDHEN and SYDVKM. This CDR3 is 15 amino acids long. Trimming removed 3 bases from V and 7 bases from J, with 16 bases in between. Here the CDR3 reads CASSLIRGLGQPQHF. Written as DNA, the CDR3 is TGTGCCAGCAGTTTGATCCGGGGTCTAGGCCAGCCCCAGCATTTT.

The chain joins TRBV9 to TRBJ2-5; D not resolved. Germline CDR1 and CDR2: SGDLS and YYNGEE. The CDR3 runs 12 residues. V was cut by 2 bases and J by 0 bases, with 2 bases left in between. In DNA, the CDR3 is TGTGCCAGCAGCGTCGACCAAGAGACCCAGTACTTC. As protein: CASSVDQETQYF.

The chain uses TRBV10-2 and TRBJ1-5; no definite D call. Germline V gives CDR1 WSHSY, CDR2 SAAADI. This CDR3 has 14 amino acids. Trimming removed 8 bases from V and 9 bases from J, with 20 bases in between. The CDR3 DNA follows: TGCGCCAGCGGGGAGCGGGCCTCGGAGCGGCCCCAGCATTTT. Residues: CASGERASERPQHF.

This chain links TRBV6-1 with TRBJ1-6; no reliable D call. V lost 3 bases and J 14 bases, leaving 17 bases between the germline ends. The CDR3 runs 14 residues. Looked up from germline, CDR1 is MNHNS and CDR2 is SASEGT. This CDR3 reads CASSEEITNWALHF. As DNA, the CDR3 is TGTGCCAGCAGTGAGGAGATTACAAATTGGGCCCTCCACTTT.

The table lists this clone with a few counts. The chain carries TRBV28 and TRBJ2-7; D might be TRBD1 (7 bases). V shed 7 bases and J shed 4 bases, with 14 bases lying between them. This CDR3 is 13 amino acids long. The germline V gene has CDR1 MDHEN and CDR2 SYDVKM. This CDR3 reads CASKTTGRYEQYF. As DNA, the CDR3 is TGTGCCAGCAAAACGACAGGGAGGTACGAGCAGTACTTC.

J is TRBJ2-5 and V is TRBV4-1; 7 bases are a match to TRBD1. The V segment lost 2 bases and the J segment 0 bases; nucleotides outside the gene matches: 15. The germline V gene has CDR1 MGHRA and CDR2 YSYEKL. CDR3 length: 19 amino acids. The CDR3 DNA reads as TGCGCCAGCAGCCAACCAGGGGGTACGGGTCCACTTGACCAAGAGACCCAGTACTTC. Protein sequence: CASSQPGGTGPLDQETQYF.

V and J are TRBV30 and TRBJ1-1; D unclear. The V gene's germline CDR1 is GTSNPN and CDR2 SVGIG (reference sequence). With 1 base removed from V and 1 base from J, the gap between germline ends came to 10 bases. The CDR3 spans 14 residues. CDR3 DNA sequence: TGTGCCTGGAGTGCTACAGAAACGAACACTGAAGCTTTCTTT. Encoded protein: CAWSATETNTEAFF.

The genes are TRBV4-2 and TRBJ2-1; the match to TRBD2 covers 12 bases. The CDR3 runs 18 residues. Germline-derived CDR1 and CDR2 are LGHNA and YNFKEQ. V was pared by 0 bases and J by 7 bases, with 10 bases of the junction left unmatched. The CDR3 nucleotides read TGTGCCAGCAGCCAAGACCTAGCGGGGGGGCCGGAGGGGAATGAGCAGTTCTTC. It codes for CASSQDLAGGPEGNEQFF.

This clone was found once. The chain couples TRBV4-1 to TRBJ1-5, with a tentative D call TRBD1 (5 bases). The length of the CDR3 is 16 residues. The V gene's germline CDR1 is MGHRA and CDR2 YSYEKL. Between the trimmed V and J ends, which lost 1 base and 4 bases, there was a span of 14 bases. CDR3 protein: CASSQVSGAQNQPQHF. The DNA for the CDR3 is TGCGCCAGCAGCCAAGTAAGCGGGGCCCAAAATCAGCCCCAGCATTTT.

The chain's CDR3 is CASSERRGRAFF. The CDR3 DNA is TGTGCCAGCAGCGAAAGACGGGGAAGAGCTTTCTTT. The rearrangement joins TRBV9 to TRBJ1-1; the D is unclear. CDR3 size: 12 residues. V shed 3 bases and J shed 10 bases, with 13 bases lying between them. Per germline, CDR1 SGDLS and CDR2 YYNGEE.

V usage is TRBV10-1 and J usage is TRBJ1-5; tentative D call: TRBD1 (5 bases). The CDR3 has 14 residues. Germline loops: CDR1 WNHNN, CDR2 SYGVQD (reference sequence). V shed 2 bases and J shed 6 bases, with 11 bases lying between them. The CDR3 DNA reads TGCGCCAGCAGTGAGCGGGGGATCAGTCAGCCCCAGCATTTT. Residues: CASSERGISQPQHF.

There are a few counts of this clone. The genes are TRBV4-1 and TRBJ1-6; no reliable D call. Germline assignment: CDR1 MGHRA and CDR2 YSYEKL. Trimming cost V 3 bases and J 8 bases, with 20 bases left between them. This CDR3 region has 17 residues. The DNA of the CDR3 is TGCGCCAGCAGCCACCTCCCCGGCAGGAAGGTAGATTCACCCCTCCACTTT. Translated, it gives CASSHLPGRKVDSPLHF.

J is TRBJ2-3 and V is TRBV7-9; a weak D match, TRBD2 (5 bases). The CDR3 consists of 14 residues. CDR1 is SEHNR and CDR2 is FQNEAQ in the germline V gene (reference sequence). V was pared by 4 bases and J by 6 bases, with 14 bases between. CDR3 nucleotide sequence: TGTGCCAGCAGCTCTCCCCCGGGAAAGGATACGCAGTATTTT. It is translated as CASSSPPGKDTQYF. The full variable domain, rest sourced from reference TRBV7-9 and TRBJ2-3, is DTGVSQNPRHKITKRGQNVTFRCDPISEHNRLYWYRQTLGQGPEFLTYFQNEAQLEKSRLLSDRFSAERPKGSFSTLEIQRTEQGDSAMYLCASSSPPGKDTQYFGPGTRLTVL.

The CDR3 protein is CASSMGDGRFSGNTIYF. CDR3 in DNA: TGTGCCAGTAGTATGGGGGACGGGAGATTCTCTGGAAACACCATATATTTT. The chain is built from TRBV19 and TRBJ1-3; D possibly corresponds to TRBD1 (5 bases). There are 17 residues in the CDR3. V gave up 3 bases and J gave up 0 bases, with 15 bases separating them. Germline-derived CDR1 and CDR2 are LNHDA and SQIVND (reference sequence).

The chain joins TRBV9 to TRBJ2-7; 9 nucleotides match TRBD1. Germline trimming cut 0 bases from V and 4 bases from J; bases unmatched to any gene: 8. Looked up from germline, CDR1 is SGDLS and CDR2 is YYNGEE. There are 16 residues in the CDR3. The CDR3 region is CASSVEGTGTFYEQYF. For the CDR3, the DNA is TGTGCCAGCAGCGTAGAAGGGACAGGGACGTTTTACGAGCAGTACTTC.

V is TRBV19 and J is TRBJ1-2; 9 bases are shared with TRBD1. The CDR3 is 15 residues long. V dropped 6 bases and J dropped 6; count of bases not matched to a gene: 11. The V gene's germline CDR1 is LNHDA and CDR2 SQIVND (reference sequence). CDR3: CASSWDRDNPNGYTF. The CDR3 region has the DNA TGTGCCAGTAGCTGGGACAGGGATAACCCAAATGGCTACACCTTC.

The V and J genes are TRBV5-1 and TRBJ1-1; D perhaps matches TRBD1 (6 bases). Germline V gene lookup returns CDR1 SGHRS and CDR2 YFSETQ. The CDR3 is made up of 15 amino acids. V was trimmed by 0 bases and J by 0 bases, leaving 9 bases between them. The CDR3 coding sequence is TGCGCCAGCAGCTTGGATCAGGGGATGAACACTGAAGCTTTCTTT. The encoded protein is CASSLDQGMNTEAFF.

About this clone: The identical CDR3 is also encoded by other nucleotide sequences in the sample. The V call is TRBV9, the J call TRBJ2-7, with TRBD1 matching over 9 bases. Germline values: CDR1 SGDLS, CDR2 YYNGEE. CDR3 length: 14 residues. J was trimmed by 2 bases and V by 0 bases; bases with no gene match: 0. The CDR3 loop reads CASSVGQGAYEQYF. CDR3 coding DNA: TGTGCCAGCAGCGTAGGACAGGGGGCCTACGAGCAGTACTTC.

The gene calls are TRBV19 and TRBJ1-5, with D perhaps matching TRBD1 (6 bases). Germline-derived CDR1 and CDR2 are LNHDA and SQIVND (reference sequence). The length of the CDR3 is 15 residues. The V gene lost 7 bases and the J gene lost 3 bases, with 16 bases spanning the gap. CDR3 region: CASKGVSHFNQPQHF. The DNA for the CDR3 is TGTGCCAGTAAGGGGGTGTCCCACTTCAATCAGCCCCAGCATTTT.

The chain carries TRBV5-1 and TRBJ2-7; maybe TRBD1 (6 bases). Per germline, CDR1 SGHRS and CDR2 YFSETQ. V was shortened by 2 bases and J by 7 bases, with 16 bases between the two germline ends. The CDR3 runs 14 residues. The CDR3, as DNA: TGCGCCAGCAGCTTAGGACAGACCTCGACGGAGCAGTACTTC. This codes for CASSLGQTSTEQYF.

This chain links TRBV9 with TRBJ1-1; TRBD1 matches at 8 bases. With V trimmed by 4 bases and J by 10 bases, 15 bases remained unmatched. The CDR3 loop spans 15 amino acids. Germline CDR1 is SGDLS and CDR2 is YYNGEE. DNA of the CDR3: TGTGCCAGCAGCCCCCAGGACAGGGTAGGGGTCGGAGCTTTCTTT. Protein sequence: CASSPQDRVGVGAFF.

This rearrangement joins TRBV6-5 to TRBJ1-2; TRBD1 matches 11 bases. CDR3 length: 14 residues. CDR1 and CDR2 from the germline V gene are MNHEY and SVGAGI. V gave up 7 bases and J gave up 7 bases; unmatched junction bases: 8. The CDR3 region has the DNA TGTGCCAGCACCAGAGGACAGGGGGCGCGTGGCTACACCTTC. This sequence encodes CASTRGQGARGYTF.

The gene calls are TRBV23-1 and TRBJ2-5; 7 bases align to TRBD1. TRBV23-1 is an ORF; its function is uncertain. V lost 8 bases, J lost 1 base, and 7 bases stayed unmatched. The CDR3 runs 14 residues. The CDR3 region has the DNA TGCGCCAGCTCCGACAGGGATATCCAAGAGACCCAGTACTTC. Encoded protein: CASSDRDIQETQYF.